This record covers a single T cell receptor beta chain. Its antigen is unknown. The data originate from a study of OX40 agonist ivuxolimab in advanced cancers. At the level of the study: Dose-escalation patients were diagnosed with hepatocellular carcinoma, melanoma, renal cell cancer or head and neck cancer. Prior anti-PD-1, anti-PD-L1 or anti-CTLA-4 therapy did not bar entry, and 30% to 40% had some. Study observations and caveats: The mean number of expanded clones was higher in CD8+ T cells than in CD4+. With doses of 0.1 to 3.0 mg/kg, CD4+ and CD8+ blood T cells had undergone clonal expansion by week 6.

Produced via immunoSEQ multiplex PCR; TCRdb's table is partial and in-frame only. The data contain approximately 20,000 clones, under 85% of them singletons. The clonotype originates from an adult with an advanced solid tumor such as melanoma, head and neck, liver or kidney cancer. The sequences come from CD4+ or CD8+ T cells sorted from blood, collected in a trial of the OX40 agonist ivuxolimab.

CDR3 nucleotide sequence: TGCGCCAGCAGCTTAATGGGGTATAGCAATCAGCCCCAGCATTTT. It yields the protein CASSLMGYSNQPQHF. The chain uses TRBV5-1 and TRBJ1-5; D is undetermined. The germline CDR1 and CDR2 sequences are SGHRS and YFSETQ. This CDR3 is 15 amino acids long. Trimming removed 2 bases from V and 0 bases from J, with 9 bases in between.